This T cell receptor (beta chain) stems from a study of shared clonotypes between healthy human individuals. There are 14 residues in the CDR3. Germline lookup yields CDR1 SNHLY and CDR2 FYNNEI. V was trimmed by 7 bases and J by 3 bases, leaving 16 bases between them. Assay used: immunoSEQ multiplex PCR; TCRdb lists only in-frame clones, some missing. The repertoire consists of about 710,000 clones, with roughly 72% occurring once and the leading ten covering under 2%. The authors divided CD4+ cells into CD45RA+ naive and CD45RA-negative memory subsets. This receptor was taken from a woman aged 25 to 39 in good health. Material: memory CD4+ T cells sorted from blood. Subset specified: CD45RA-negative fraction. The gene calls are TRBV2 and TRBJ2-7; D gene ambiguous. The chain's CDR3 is CASKGPRQRYEQYF. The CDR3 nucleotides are TGTGCCAGCAAGGGTCCGAGGCAACGCTACGAGCAGTACTTC. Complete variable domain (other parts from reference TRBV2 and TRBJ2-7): EPEVTQTPSHQVTQMGQEVILRCVPISNHLYFYWYRQILGQKVEFLVSFYNNEISEKSEIFDDQFSVERPDGSNFTLKIRSTKLEDSAMYFCASKGPRQRYEQYFGPGTRLTVT.